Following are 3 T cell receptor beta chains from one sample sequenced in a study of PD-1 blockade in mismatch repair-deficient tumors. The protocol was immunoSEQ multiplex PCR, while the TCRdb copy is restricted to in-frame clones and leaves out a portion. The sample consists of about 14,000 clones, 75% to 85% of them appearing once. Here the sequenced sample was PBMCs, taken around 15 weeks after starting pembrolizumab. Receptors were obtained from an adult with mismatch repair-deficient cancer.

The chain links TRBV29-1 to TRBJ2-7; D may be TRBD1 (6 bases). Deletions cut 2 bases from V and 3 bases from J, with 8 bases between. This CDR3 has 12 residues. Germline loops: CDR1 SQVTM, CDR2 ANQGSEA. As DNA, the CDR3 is TGCAGCGTTGAAAGGGACAACTACGAGCAGTACTTC. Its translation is CSVERDNYEQYF.

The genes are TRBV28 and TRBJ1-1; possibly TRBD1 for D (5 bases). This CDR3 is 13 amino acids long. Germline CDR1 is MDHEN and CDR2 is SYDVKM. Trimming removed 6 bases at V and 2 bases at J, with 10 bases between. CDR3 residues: CASSLTGNTEAFF. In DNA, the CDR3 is TGTGCCAGCAGCCTTACAGGTAACACTGAAGCTTTCTTT.

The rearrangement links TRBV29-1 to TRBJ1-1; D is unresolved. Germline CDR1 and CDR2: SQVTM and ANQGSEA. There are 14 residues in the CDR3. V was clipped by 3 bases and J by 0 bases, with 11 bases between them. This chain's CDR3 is CSVEGPFMNTEAFF. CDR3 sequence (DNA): TGCAGCGTTGAGGGCCCGTTCATGAACACTGAAGCTTTCTTT.